The 27 T cell receptor beta chains below all came from one sample that was sequenced in a study of blood T cell repertoires in COVID-19 (dated by TCRdb to the early 2020s). Libraries were made using the immunoSEQ multiplex PCR assay. TCRdb stores this immuneACCESS table with in-frame sequences only. Part of the clones is absent; in the studies checked, under half of the shortfall reflects unresolved V genes, and no reason is known for the rest. Here the sample has some 160,000 clones; 84% occur a single time. The leading ten clones occupy 2.5% to 3% of the sample. Source material: peripheral blood. These receptors were taken from a woman older than 75 with COVID-19, enrolled during active disease.

The count of this clone is one. The CDR3 region is CSVGLVTDTQYF. The CDR3 DNA reads TGCAGCGTTGGACTAGTCACAGATACGCAGTATTTT. The chain joins TRBV29-1 to TRBJ2-3; D is possibly TRBD2 (6 bases). The V and J ends lost 4 bases and 2 bases respectively, with 7 bases between them. CDR1 and CDR2 from the germline V gene are SQVTM and ANQGSEA. The CDR3 runs to 12 residues.

The rearrangement joins TRBV7-2 to TRBJ2-7, with 8 bases matching TRBD1. Germline assignment: CDR1 SGHTA and CDR2 FQGNSA. The CDR3 runs 15 residues. V was pared by 5 bases and J by 1 base, with 7 bases of the junction left unmatched. The CDR3 protein is CASSAQGALSYEQYF. In DNA, the CDR3 is TGTGCCAGCAGCGCGCAGGGGGCCCTGTCCTACGAGCAGTACTTC.

The gene calls are TRBV10-3 and TRBJ1-1; D remains unclear. Trimming shortened V by 3 bases and J by 1 base, and 9 bases separated the two germline ends. The CDR3 has 14 residues. Germline loops: CDR1 ENHRY, CDR2 SYGVKD. CDR3 sequence (DNA): TGTGCCATCAGTGAAAGCAGGTCGAACACTGAAGCTTTCTTT. This translates into CAISESRSNTEAFF.

This chain joins TRBV19 and TRBJ1-5; TRBD1 might be the D (6 bases). The V gene lost 3 bases and the J gene lost 0 bases, with 9 bases spanning the gap. The CDR3 has 15 residues. Per germline, CDR1 LNHDA and CDR2 SQIVND (reference sequence). The CDR3 DNA follows: TGTGCCAGTAGTATCTTCAGGGGTAGCAATCAGCCCCAGCATTTT. Residues: CASSIFRGSNQPQHF.

J is TRBJ1-2 and V is TRBV4-2; D is unresolved. The CDR3 consists of 12 residues. Germline V gives CDR1 LGHNA, CDR2 YNFKEQ. V gave up 0 bases and J gave up 6 bases, with 5 bases separating them. In DNA form, the CDR3 reads TGTGCCAGCAGCCAAGATATCCATGGCTACACCTTC. Translating gives CASSQDIHGYTF.

The J gene is TRBJ2-5, the V gene TRBV24-1; the D is unclear. The ends were cut back, 6 bases at V and 5 bases at J, with 18 bases in the middle. The CDR3 is 15 residues long. Germline V lookup: CDR1 KGHDR, CDR2 SFDVKD. CDR3 loop: CATSRWPRKVETQYF. The DNA of the CDR3 is TGTGCCACCAGTAGATGGCCCAGGAAAGTGGAGACCCAGTACTTC.

CDR3 sequence reads: CASSFTGGPSYEQYF. In nucleotides, the CDR3 is TGTGCCAGCAGTTTTACAGGGGGCCCATCCTACGAGCAGTACTTC. The chain is built from TRBV28 and TRBJ2-7, with TRBD1 matching over 9 bases. There are 15 residues in the CDR3. V shed 3 bases, J shed 1 base, and the junction held 4 bases outside the gene matches. The germline gives CDR1 MDHEN, CDR2 SYDVKM.

The chain uses TRBV7-9 and TRBJ2-1; D perhaps matches TRBD2 (5 bases). Trimming pared 4 bases from V and 0 bases from J, leaving 13 bases between. The CDR3 runs to 16 residues. Germline V CDR1 and CDR2: SEHNR, FQNEAQ (reference sequence). The CDR3 sequence: CASSYRPADSYNEQFF. In DNA form, the CDR3 reads TGTGCCAGCAGCTACCGCCCAGCGGACTCCTACAATGAGCAGTTCTTC.

The V call is TRBV25-1, the J call TRBJ2-1, with TRBD1 identical over 9 bases. From germline, CDR1 is MGHDK and CDR2 SYGVNS. This CDR3 comprises 16 residues. The junction had 4 bases not matched to a gene; V was cut back by 1 base and J by 3 bases. CDR3 in DNA: TGTGCCAGCAGTGAATCCGGGACAGGGAGCTACAATGAGCAGTTCTTC. Its translation: CASSESGTGSYNEQFF. Looking up the rest from reference TRBV25-1 and TRBJ2-1 gives the full variable domain: EADIYQTPRYLVIGTGKKITLECSQTMGHDKMYWYQQDPGMELHLIHYSYGVNSTEKGDLSSESTVSRIRTEHFPLTLESARPSHTSQYLCASSESGTGSYNEQFFGPGTRLTVL.

CDR3 region: CASSRRTQNYEQYF. As DNA, the CDR3 is TGTGCCAGCAGTCGCCGGACACAAAACTACGAGCAGTACTTC. The chain joins TRBV6-2 or TRBV6-3 to TRBJ2-7, with D perhaps TRBD1 (5 bases). V was clipped by 5 bases and J by 3 bases, with 14 bases between them. CDR1 and CDR2 from the germline V gene are MNHEY and SVGEGT. The CDR3 has 14 amino acids.

The chain links TRBV21-1 to TRBJ1-5; the D call of TRBD1 is as the table states it, not checked on the DNA. TRBV21-1 is given as a pseudogene. This CDR3 is 16 amino acids long. The CDR3 is CASSKVTGYSNQPQHF. DNA for the CDR3: TGTGCCAGCAGCAAAGTAACAGGCTATAGCAATCAGCCCCAGCATTTT.

The V gene is TRBV10-3, the J gene TRBJ2-5; 10 positions agree with TRBD2. The CDR3 is made up of 14 amino acids. Germline-derived CDR1 and CDR2 are ENHRY and SYGVKD. The V segment lost 5 bases and the J segment 5 bases; nucleotides outside the gene matches: 5. The CDR3 DNA reads TGTGCCATCAGTCAGCTAGCGGGAGTGGAGACCCAGTACTTC. This translates into CAISQLAGVETQYF.

The chain employs TRBV24-1 and TRBJ2-1; 14 bases fit TRBD2. CDR1 is KGHDR and CDR2 is SFDVKD in the germline V gene. V trimming: 5 bases; J trimming: 0 bases; junction bases outside the gene matches: 11. The CDR3 is 20 residues long. Here the CDR3 reads CATSAELGLAGVTSYNEQFF. Written as DNA, the CDR3 is TGTGCCACCAGTGCCGAGTTGGGACTAGCGGGAGTAACCTCCTACAATGAGCAGTTCTTC.

The V and J genes are TRBV18 and TRBJ1-1, with D maybe TRBD1 (5 bases). The germline gives CDR1 KGHSH, CDR2 LQKENI. The V gene lost 2 bases and the J gene lost 2 bases, with 9 bases spanning the gap. This CDR3 comprises 14 residues. DNA of the CDR3: TGTGCCAGCTCACCAGCACAGGTCAACACTGAAGCTTTCTTT. Its translation: CASSPAQVNTEAFF.

The chain couples TRBV11-2 to TRBJ2-7, with D unresolved. With 1 base removed from V and 4 bases from J, the gap between germline ends came to 5 bases. The CDR3 length is 12 residues. Germline-derived CDR1 and CDR2 are SGHAT and FQNNGV. CDR3 region: CASSLGIYEQYF. In DNA, the CDR3 is TGTGCCAGCAGCTTAGGTATATACGAGCAGTACTTC.

The gene calls are TRBV9 and TRBJ1-3; no clear D gene. CDR3 length: 14 residues. V lost 0 bases to trimming and J lost 8 bases, with 12 bases between them. Germline values: CDR1 SGDLS, CDR2 YYNGEE. CDR3 nucleotide sequence: TGTGCCAGCAGCGTAGATGTGGAGCCAGACACCATATATTTT. The encoded protein is CASSVDVEPDTIYF.

The CDR3 protein is CASIPPDQETQYF. The CDR3 coding sequence is TGTGCCAGCATCCCTCCCGACCAAGAGACCCAGTACTTC. The rearrangement joins TRBV12-3 or TRBV12-4 to TRBJ2-5; D not certain. Trimming stripped 7 bases from V and 0 bases from J, with 9 bases between. CDR3 size: 13 residues.

J is TRBJ2-5 and V is TRBV30; 10 bases map to TRBD2. Germline V lookup: CDR1 GTSNPN, CDR2 SVGIG (reference sequence). The CDR3 runs to 16 residues. Trimming at V came to 3 bases and at J to 5 bases, leaving 12 bases not matched to a gene. DNA of the CDR3: TGTGCCTGGAGCTCTTTCAGCGGGGGGGCGTTTGAGACCCAGTACTTC. Residues: CAWSSFSGGAFETQYF.

The rearrangement uses TRBV5-5 and TRBJ2-1, with 7 bases aligning to TRBD1. There are 15 residues in the CDR3. Losses at the gene ends were 4 bases for V and 3 bases for J; bases not matched to a gene: 7. Germline V lookup: CDR1 SGHKS, CDR2 YYEKEE (reference sequence). The chain's CDR3 is CASSHQGDSYNEQFF. The DNA for the CDR3 is TGTGCCAGCAGCCACCAGGGGGACAGCTACAATGAGCAGTTCTTC. The full variable domain, with the rest looked up from reference TRBV5-5 and TRBJ2-1, is DAGVTQSPTHLIKTRGQQVTLRCSPISGHKSVSWYQQVLGQGPQFIFQYYEKEERGRGNFPDRFSARQFPNYSSELNVNALLLGDSALYLCASSHQGDSYNEQFFGPGTRLTVL.

The rearrangement joins TRBV7-3 to TRBJ2-1, with 8 bases lining up with TRBD1. This CDR3 spans 17 amino acids. Germline loops: CDR1 SGHTA, CDR2 FQGTGA. Trimming at V came to 5 bases and at J to 0 bases, leaving 9 bases not matched to a gene. This CDR3 is CASSPYGQGNSYNEQFF. CDR3 nucleotide sequence: TGTGCCAGCAGCCCCTACGGACAGGGTAACTCCTACAATGAGCAGTTCTTC.

This CDR3 reads CASSLQRLGSEAFF. The CDR3, as DNA: TGTGCCAGCAGCCTGCAGAGGTTGGGTAGTGAAGCTTTCTTT. V gene TRBV6-5 combines with J gene TRBJ1-1; D remains unclear. The V gene's germline CDR1 is MNHEY and CDR2 SVGAGI. This CDR3 is built from 14 residues. Trimming stripped 6 bases from V and 7 bases from J, with 18 bases between.

This chain uses TRBV5-1 with TRBJ2-7; no firm D call. Trimming took off 3 bases at V and 3 bases at J, with 4 bases between the two ends. Germline CDR1 and CDR2: SGHRS and YFSETQ. CDR3 length: 11 amino acids. CDR3 region: CASSSNYEQYF. As DNA, the CDR3 is TGCGCCAGCAGCTCCAACTACGAGCAGTACTTC.

V is TRBV7-2 and J is TRBJ2-5; 12 bases align to TRBD2. V shed 3 bases and J 1 base; nucleotides not matched to a gene: 3. Germline V gives CDR1 SGHTA, CDR2 FQGNSA. This CDR3 has 16 amino acids. CDR3 coding DNA: TGTGCCAGCAGCTTGGGGACTAGCGGGTCCCAAGAGACCCAGTACTTC. Protein product: CASSLGTSGSQETQYF.

The V call is TRBV6-4, the J call TRBJ1-1, with 7 bases that match TRBD1. The J segment lost 6 bases and the V segment lost 9 bases, leaving 7 bases of the junction unmatched. CDR1 and CDR2 from the germline V gene are MRHNA and SNTAGT. CDR3 length: 12 residues. The CDR3 bases are TGTGCCAGAAGGGGGCCTCGGGCTGAAGCTTTCTTT. This codes for CARRGPRAEAFF.

The chain recombines TRBV28 with TRBJ1-5; D call uncertain. The germline CDR1 and CDR2 sequences are MDHEN and SYDVKM. CDR3 size: 12 residues. Trimming took 8 bases from V and 2 from J, leaving 7 bases between them. For the CDR3, the DNA is TGTGCCAGCCAGGAGGGCAATCAGCCCCAGCATTTT. Translated, it gives CASQEGNQPQHF.

This chain connects TRBV28 to TRBJ1-2; TRBD1 aligns across 7 bases. V shed 2 bases, J shed 3 bases, and the junction held 0 bases outside the gene matches. CDR1 MDHEN and CDR2 SYDVKM come from the germline V gene. The CDR3 has 13 amino acids. The CDR3 nucleotides are TGTGCCAGCAGTTTAGACAGGGACTATGGCTACACCTTC. Protein product: CASSLDRDYGYTF.

V and J are TRBV6-1 and TRBJ1-6, with a weak D call TRBD1 (6 bases). The V and J ends lost 5 bases and 9 bases respectively, with 17 bases between them. The CDR3 extends over 15 amino acids. Germline-derived CDR1 and CDR2 are MNHNS and SASEGT. CDR3 bases: TGTGCCAGCAGTTCCACCGCGGGGGCCGCTTCACCCCTCCACTTT. Its translation is CASSSTAGAASPLHF.